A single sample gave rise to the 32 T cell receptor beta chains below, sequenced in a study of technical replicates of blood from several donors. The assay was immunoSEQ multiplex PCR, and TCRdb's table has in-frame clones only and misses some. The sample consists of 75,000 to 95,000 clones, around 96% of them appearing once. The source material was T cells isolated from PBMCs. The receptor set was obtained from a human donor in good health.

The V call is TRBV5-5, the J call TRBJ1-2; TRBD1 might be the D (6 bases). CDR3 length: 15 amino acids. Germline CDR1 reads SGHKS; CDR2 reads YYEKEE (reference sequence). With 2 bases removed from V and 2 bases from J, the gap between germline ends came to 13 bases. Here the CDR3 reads CASSLTGMENYGYTF. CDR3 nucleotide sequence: TGTGCCAGCAGCTTAACAGGGATGGAAAACTATGGCTACACCTTC.

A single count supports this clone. The CDR3 nucleotides read TGTGCCAGCAGCGTAGCGGCAGGAGGGAATCAGCCCCAGCATTTT. Translating it yields CASSVAAGGNQPQHF. This chain connects TRBV9 to TRBJ1-5; D is undetermined. The V end lost 0 bases, the J end lost 4 bases, and 11 bases lay between the germline ends. Per the germline V gene, CDR1 is SGDLS and CDR2 is YYNGEE. CDR3 length: 15 amino acids.

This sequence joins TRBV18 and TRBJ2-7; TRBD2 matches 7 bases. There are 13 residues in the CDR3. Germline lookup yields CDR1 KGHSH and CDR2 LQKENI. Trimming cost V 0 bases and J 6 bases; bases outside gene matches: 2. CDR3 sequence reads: CASSPPGGSEQYF. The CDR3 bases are TGTGCCAGCTCACCACCGGGGGGGTCCGAGCAGTACTTC.

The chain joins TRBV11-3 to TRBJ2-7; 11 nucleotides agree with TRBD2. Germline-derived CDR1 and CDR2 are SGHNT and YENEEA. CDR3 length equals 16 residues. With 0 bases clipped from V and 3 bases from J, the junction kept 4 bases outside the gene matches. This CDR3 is CASSLDVTSGVYEQYF. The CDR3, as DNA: TGTGCCAGCAGCTTAGATGTGACTAGCGGGGTCTACGAGCAGTACTTC. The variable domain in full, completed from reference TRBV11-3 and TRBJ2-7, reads EAGVVQSPRYKIIEKKQPVAFWCNPISGHNTLYWYLQNLGQGPELLIRYENEEAVDDSQLPKDRFSAERLKGVDSTLKIQPAELGDSAVYLCASSLDVTSGVYEQYFGPGTRLTVT.

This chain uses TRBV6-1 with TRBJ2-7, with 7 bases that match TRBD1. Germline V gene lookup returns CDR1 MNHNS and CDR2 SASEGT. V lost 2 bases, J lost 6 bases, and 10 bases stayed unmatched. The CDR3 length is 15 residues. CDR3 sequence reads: CASSERGGVFGEQYF. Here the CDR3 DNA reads TGTGCCAGCAGTGAACGAGGGGGCGTCTTTGGCGAGCAGTACTTC.

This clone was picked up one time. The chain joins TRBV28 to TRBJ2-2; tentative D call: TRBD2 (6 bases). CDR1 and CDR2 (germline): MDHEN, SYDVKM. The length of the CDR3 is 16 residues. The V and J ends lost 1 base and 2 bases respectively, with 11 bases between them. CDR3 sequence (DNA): TGTGCCAGCAGTTTATTTTGGGGGGACAACACCGGGGAGCTGTTTTTT. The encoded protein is CASSLFWGDNTGELFF.

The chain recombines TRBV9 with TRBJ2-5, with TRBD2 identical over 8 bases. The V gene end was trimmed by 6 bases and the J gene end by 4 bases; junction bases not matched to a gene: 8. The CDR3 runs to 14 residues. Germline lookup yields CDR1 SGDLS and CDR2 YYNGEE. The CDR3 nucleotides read TGTGCCAGCACGTCCGGGACTAGACCAGAGACCCAGTACTTC. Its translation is CASTSGTRPETQYF.

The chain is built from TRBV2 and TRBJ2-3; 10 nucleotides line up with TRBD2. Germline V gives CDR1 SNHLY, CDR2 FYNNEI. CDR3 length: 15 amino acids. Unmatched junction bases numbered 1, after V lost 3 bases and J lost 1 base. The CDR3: CASSDGTSGTDTQYF. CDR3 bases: TGTGCCAGCAGTGATGGGACTAGCGGCACAGATACGCAGTATTTT.

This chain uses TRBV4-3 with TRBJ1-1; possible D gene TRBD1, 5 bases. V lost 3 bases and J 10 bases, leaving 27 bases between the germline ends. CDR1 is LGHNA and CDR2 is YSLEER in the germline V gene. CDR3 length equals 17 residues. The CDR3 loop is CASSQNREGRDSVVAFF. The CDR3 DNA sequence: TGCGCCAGCAGCCAGAATAGGGAGGGGCGGGACTCTGTAGTAGCTTTCTTT.

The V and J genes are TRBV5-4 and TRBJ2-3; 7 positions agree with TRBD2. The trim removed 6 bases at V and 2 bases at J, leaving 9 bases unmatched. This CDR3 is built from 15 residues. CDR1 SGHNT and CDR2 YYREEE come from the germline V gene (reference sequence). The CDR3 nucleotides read TGTGCCAGCACCCCGCCCAGCGGGGCCACAGATACGCAGTATTTT. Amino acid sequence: CASTPPSGATDTQYF.

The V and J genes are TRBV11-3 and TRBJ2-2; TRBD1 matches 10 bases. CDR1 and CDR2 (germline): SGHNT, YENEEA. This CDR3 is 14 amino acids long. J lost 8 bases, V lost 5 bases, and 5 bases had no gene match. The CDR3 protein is CASSTTGGRGELFF. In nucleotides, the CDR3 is TGTGCCAGCAGCACGACAGGGGGCAGGGGGGAGCTGTTTTTT.

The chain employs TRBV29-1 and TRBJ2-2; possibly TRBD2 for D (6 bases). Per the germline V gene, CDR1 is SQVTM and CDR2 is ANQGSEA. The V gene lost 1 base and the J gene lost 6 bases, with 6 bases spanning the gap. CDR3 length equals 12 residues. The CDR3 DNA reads TGCAGCGTTGAAGGGGAGGCCGGGGAGCTGTTTTTT. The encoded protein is CSVEGEAGELFF.

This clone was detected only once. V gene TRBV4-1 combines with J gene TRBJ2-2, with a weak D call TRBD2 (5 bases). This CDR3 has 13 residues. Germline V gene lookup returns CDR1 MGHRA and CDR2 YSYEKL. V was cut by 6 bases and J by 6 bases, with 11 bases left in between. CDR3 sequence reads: CASRTTAAGELFF. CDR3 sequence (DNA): TGCGCCAGCAGAACAACAGCGGCCGGGGAGCTGTTTTTT.

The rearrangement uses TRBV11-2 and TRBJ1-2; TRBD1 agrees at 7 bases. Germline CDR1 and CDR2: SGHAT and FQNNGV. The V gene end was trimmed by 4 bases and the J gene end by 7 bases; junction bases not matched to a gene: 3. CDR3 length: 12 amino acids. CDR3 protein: CASSYGTAGYTF. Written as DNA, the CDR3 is TGTGCCAGCAGCTACGGGACAGCTGGCTACACCTTC.

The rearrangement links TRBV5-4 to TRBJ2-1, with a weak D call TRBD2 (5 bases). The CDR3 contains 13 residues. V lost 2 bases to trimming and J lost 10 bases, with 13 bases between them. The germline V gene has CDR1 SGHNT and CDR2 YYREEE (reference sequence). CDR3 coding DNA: TGTGCCAGCAGCTTTCCCAAATCTAGCGAGCAGTTCTTC. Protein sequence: CASSFPKSSEQFF.

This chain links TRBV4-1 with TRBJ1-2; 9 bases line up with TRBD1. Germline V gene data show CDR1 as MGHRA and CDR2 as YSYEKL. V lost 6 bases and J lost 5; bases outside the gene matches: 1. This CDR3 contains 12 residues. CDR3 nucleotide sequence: TGCGCCAGCAGAGGACAGGGGTATGGCTACACCTTC. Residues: CASRGQGYGYTF.

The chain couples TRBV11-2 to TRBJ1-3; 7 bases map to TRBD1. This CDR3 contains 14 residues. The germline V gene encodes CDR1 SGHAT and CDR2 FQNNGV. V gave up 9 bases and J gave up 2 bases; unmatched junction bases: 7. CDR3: CASNIQGAGNTIYF. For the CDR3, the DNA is TGTGCCAGTAATATTCAGGGGGCTGGAAACACCATATATTTT.

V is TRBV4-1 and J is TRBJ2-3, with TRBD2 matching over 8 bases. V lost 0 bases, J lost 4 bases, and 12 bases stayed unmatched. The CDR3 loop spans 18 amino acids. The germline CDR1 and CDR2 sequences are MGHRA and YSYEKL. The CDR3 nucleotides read TGCGCCAGCAGCCAAGAAAGGACAGCGGGAGTTAGTTCAGATACGCAGTATTTT. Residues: CASSQERTAGVSSDTQYF.

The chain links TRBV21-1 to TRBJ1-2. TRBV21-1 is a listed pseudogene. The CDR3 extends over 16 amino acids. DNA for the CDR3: TGTGCCAGCAGCAAAGTTAGGGAGGTAGGGCACTATGGCTACACCTTC. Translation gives CASSKVREVGHYGYTF.

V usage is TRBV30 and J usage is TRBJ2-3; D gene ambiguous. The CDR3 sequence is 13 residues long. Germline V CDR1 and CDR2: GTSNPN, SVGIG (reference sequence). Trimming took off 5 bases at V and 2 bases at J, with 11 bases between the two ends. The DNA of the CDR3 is TGTGCCTGGGGCCCCCTTCCCACAGATACGCAGTATTTT. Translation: CAWGPLPTDTQYF.

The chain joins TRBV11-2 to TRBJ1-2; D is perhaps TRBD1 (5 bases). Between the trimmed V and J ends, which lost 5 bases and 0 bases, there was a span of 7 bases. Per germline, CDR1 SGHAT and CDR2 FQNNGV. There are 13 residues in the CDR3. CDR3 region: CASSPTANYGYTF. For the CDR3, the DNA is TGTGCCAGCAGCCCGACAGCTAACTATGGCTACACCTTC. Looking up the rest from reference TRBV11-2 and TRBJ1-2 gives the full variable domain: EAGVAQSPRYKIIEKRQSVAFWCNPISGHATLYWYQQILGQGPKLLIQFQNNGVVDDSQLPKDRFSAERLKGVDSTLKIQPAKLEDSAVYLCASSPTANYGYTFGSGTRLTVV.

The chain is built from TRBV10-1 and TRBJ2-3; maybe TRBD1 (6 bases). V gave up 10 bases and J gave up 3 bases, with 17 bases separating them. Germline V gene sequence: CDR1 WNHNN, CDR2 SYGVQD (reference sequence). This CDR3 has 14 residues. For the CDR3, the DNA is TGCGCCATGGGTCGAGGGGGTAGGACAGATACGCAGTATTTT. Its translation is CAMGRGGRTDTQYF.

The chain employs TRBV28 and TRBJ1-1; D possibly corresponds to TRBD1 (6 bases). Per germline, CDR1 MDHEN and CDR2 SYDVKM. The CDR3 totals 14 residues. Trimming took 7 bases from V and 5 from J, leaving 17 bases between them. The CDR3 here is CASNFGTLGTEAFF. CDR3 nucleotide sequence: TGTGCCAGCAATTTCGGGACACTGGGGACTGAAGCTTTCTTT.

In DNA form, the CDR3 reads TGTGCCAGCAGTGAAATCTACCCATCTGGCAATGAGCAGTTCTTC. Translating gives CASSEIYPSGNEQFF. The J gene is TRBJ2-1, the V gene TRBV2, with D uncertain. The CDR3 is 15 amino acids. V was pared by 2 bases and J by 6 bases, with 14 bases between. Germline V gene sequence: CDR1 SNHLY, CDR2 FYNNEI.

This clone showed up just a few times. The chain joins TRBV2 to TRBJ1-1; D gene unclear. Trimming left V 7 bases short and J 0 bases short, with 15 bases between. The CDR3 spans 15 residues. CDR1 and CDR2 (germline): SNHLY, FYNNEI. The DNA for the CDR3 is TGTGCCAGCAAACAGAGATACAACATGAACACTGAAGCTTTCTTT. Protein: CASKQRYNMNTEAFF.

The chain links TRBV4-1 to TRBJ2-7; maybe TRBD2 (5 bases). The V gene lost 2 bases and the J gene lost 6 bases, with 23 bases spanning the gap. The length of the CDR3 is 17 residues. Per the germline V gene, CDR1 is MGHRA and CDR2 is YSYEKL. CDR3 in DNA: TGCGCCAGCAGCCAAAAAGGAAGTGGGAGATGGATGGGCGAGCAGTACTTC. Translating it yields CASSQKGSGRWMGEQYF.

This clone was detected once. The CDR3 loop is CASSRGWGSGRTDTQYF. DNA of the CDR3: TGTGCCAGCAGCCGAGGTTGGGGTAGCGGAAGGACAGATACGCAGTATTTT. The chain combines TRBV7-3 with TRBJ2-3; perhaps TRBD2 as D (6 bases). CDR3 size: 17 residues. V shed 5 bases and J shed 3 bases, with 21 bases lying between them. Germline V gives CDR1 SGHTA, CDR2 FQGTGA.

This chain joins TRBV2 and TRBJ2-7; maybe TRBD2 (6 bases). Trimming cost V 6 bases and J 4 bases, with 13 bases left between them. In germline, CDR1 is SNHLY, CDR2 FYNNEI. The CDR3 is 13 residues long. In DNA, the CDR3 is TGTGCCAGCAGCCACCGGACTATGTACGAGCAGTACTTC. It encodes CASSHRTMYEQYF.

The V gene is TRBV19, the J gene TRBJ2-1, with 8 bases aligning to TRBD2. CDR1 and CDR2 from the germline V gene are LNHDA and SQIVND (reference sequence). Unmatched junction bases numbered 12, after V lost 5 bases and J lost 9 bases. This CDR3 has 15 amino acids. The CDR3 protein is CASSSKSGGSSEQFF. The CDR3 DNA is TGTGCCAGTAGTTCCAAGAGCGGGGGATCCAGTGAGCAGTTCTTC.

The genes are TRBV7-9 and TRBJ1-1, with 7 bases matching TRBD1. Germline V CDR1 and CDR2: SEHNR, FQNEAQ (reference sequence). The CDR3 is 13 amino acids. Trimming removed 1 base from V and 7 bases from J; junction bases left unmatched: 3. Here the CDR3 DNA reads TGTGCCAGCAGCTTAGAGGGGGCCGGTGAAGCTTTCTTT. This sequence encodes CASSLEGAGEAFF.

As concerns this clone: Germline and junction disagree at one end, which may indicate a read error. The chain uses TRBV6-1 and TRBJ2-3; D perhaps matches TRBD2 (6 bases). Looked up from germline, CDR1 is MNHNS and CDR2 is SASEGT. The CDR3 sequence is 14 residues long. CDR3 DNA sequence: TGTGCCGGCAGGTACGGGAGATTCACAGATACGCAGTATTTT. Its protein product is CAGRYGRFTDTQYF.

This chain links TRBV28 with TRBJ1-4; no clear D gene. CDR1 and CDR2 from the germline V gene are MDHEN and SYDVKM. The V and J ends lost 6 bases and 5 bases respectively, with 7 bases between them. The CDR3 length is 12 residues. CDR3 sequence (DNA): TGTGCCAGCAGGACGGGGAATGAAAAACTGTTTTTT. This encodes CASRTGNEKLFF.